The 29 T cell receptor beta chains given below trace back to one sample, sequenced in a study of T cell repertoires in cytomegalovirus infection. TCRdb used MiXCR to reprocess the reads, holding one entry per CDR3 protein. The sample lists hundreds of thousands of distinct CDR3 sequences, 33% seen once, with roughly 17% in the top ten. No antigen has been assigned to these receptors. The material sequenced was cultured PBMCs, taken from culture after CMV antigen stimulation. These TCRs come from a human donor in good health (CMV status not recorded). Some clones in this sample may be carry-over from other donors' samples.

In its sample, this clonotype was seen a few times. This chain joins TRBV28 and TRBJ2-3, with D possibly TRBD2 on 5 matching bases. This CDR3 comprises 15 residues. Trimming cost V 5 bases and J 2 bases, with 14 bases left between them. Germline values: CDR1 MDHEN, CDR2 SYDVKM. The CDR3 reads CASSTPGINTDTQYF. CDR3 bases: TGTGCCAGCAGTACACCCGGGATTAACACAGATACGCAGTATTTT.

The J gene is TRBJ2-1, the V gene TRBV6-1, with TRBD2 matching over 12 bases. V dropped 5 bases and J dropped 2; count of bases not matched to a gene: 10. This CDR3 contains 18 residues. The germline CDR1 and CDR2 sequences are MNHNS and SASEGT. In DNA form, the CDR3 reads TGTGCCAGCAGTTTAGACGAGCGGACTAGCGGGACCTACAATGAGCAGTTCTTC. Protein sequence: CASSLDERTSGTYNEQFF.

At least ten counts were recorded for this clonotype. This chain joins TRBV12-3 or TRBV12-4 and TRBJ2-5; 9 nucleotides match TRBD1. This CDR3 spans 13 amino acids. V lost 4 bases, J lost 7 bases, and 4 bases stayed unmatched. The CDR3 loop is CASSSGTGRTQYF. CDR3 nucleotides: TGTGCCAGCAGTTCCGGGACAGGGAGGACCCAGTACTTC.

This clonotype appeared once. The chain joins TRBV5-5 to TRBJ1-4; TRBD1 might be the D (5 bases). The germline V gene encodes CDR1 SGHKS and CDR2 YYEKEE (reference sequence). The V and J ends lost 3 bases and 8 bases respectively, with 11 bases between them. This CDR3 is 13 amino acids long. The DNA for the CDR3 is TGTGCCAGCAGCTCTGGTGGGGGAGAAAAACTGTTTTTT. It translates to CASSSGGGEKLFF.

This clonotype was counted a few times. The V and J genes are TRBV6-1 and TRBJ2-5; the match to TRBD2 covers 11 bases. V trimming: 5 bases; J trimming: 7 bases; junction bases outside the gene matches: 12. The germline V gene encodes CDR1 MNHNS and CDR2 SASEGT. The CDR3 is 16 residues long. CDR3 loop: CASSSGLAGFFGTQYF. The DNA of the CDR3 is TGTGCCAGCAGTTCTGGACTAGCGGGCTTTTTTGGGACCCAGTACTTC.

This clonotype was counted only a few times. The genes are TRBV19 and TRBJ2-3, with unresolved D. Trimming took off 7 bases at V and 0 bases at J, with 11 bases between the two ends. Germline CDR1 LNHDA, CDR2 SQIVND (reference sequence). CDR3 length: 14 amino acids. The CDR3 protein is CASTATASTDTQYF. CDR3 nucleotides: TGTGCCAGTACCGCGACGGCTAGCACAGATACGCAGTATTTT.

This clonotype was seen a few times. The chain links TRBV5-1 to TRBJ2-1; TRBD1 is a possible D gene (6 bases). The germline V gene has CDR1 SGHRS and CDR2 YFSETQ. V gave up 2 bases and J gave up 5 bases, with 14 bases separating them. CDR3 length equals 15 residues. The CDR3: CASSLSPGVHNEQFF. CDR3 in DNA: TGCGCCAGCAGCTTATCCCCAGGGGTACACAATGAGCAGTTCTTC.

This clonotype was seen many times. The chain is built from TRBV11-3 and TRBJ2-1; 10 bases align to TRBD1. Germline V gene sequence: CDR1 SGHNT, CDR2 YENEEA. This CDR3 has 15 amino acids. V shed 4 bases and J 2 bases; nucleotides not matched to a gene: 2. The CDR3 DNA reads as TGTGCCAGCAGCTCGGGACAGGGGACCTACAATGAGCAGTTCTTC. Amino acid sequence: CASSSGQGTYNEQFF.

V usage is TRBV12-3 or TRBV12-4 and J usage is TRBJ2-2, with a possible D match to TRBD1 (7 bases). The CDR3 has 15 amino acids. V was cut by 7 bases and J by 1 base, with 13 bases left in between. This chain's CDR3 is CASISGGLNTGELFF. The CDR3 DNA follows: TGTGCCAGCATCTCAGGGGGACTGAACACCGGGGAGCTGTTTTTT.

This clonotype has more than one count but fewer than ten. This rearrangement joins TRBV7-2 to TRBJ2-1; possibly TRBD2 for D (6 bases). V shed 4 bases and J shed 4 bases, with 14 bases lying between them. CDR1 is SGHTA, CDR2 FQGNSA, per germline. The CDR3 has 15 residues. CDR3 nucleotide sequence: TGTGCCAGCAGCTCGGGACTTTTTAGGTACAATGAGCAGTTCTTC. Translating gives CASSSGLFRYNEQFF.

The sample holds a few counts of this clonotype. The chain recombines TRBV19 with TRBJ1-1, with a tentative D call TRBD1 (6 bases). Germline CDR1 LNHDA, CDR2 SQIVND (reference sequence). This CDR3 has 14 amino acids. V shed 7 bases and J shed 1 base, with 13 bases lying between them. For the CDR3, the DNA is TGTGCCAGTACCGAGGGGGGACCGAACACTGAAGCTTTCTTT. It encodes CASTEGGPNTEAFF.

The chain has TRBV7-2 and TRBJ2-3; 13 nucleotides match TRBD2. CDR1 is SGHTA, CDR2 FQGNSA, per germline. The CDR3 is 19 amino acids. V lost 2 bases, J lost 0 bases, and 8 bases stayed unmatched. The chain's CDR3 is CASSLRRGGLAGSTDTQYF. For the CDR3, the DNA is TGTGCCAGCAGCTTAAGGCGGGGGGGACTAGCGGGAAGCACAGATACGCAGTATTTT.

Ten or more counts support this clonotype. This chain uses TRBV7-6 with TRBJ2-1; 10 bases are shared with TRBD1. Germline V gene data show CDR1 as SGHVS and CDR2 as FNYEAQ. Trimming took 4 bases from V and 9 from J; bases not matched to a gene: 15. The CDR3 runs 17 residues. This CDR3 is CASSSPGRDRGRGEQFF. For the CDR3, the DNA is TGTGCCAGCAGCTCCCCGGGGCGGGACAGGGGACGGGGTGAGCAGTTCTTC.

The rearrangement links TRBV7-6 to TRBJ2-1; 10 positions match TRBD2. V lost 8 bases and J lost 0; bases outside the gene matches: 10. The CDR3 runs 17 residues. Per the germline V gene, CDR1 is SGHVS and CDR2 is FNYEAQ. CDR3 region: CASARGGLAPSYNEQFF. CDR3 DNA: TGTGCCAGCGCCAGAGGGGGACTAGCGCCCTCCTACAATGAGCAGTTCTTC.

This chain joins TRBV7-2 and TRBJ1-1, with 8 bases fitting TRBD1. Germline CDR1 and CDR2: SGHTA and FQGNSA. J lost 3 bases, V lost 2 bases, and 5 bases had no gene match. The CDR3 is made up of 15 amino acids. This chain's CDR3 is CASSLTQGADTEAFF. Here the CDR3 DNA reads TGTGCCAGCAGCTTAACCCAGGGGGCCGACACTGAAGCTTTCTTT.

This chain joins TRBV12-3 or TRBV12-4 and TRBJ2-1, with no clear D. This CDR3 region has 14 residues. Trimming left V 6 bases short and J 0 bases short, with 9 bases between. Written as DNA, the CDR3 is TGTGCCAGCAGACCCCGTCTCTCCTACAATGAGCAGTTCTTC. Amino acid sequence: CASRPRLSYNEQFF.

This rearrangement joins TRBV11-1 to TRBJ1-1, with a tentative D call TRBD1 (5 bases). The CDR3 runs 13 residues. V gave up 5 bases and J gave up 7 bases, with 14 bases separating them. In germline, CDR1 is SGHAT, CDR2 FQDESV (reference sequence). The CDR3 coding sequence is TGTGCCAGCAGCCCGAGGGACGGGGATGAAGCTTTCTTT. It codes for CASSPRDGDEAFF.

J is TRBJ2-3 and V is TRBV25-1; D call uncertain. This CDR3 is built from 15 residues. Germline CDR1 and CDR2: MGHDK and SYGVNS. V lost 3 bases to trimming and J lost 2 bases, with 12 bases between them. The CDR3 here is CASSDPYGLTDTQYF. CDR3 DNA: TGTGCCAGCAGTGACCCCTACGGGCTCACAGATACGCAGTATTTT.

The chain combines TRBV7-2 with TRBJ2-2; 8 bases match TRBD1. Unmatched junction bases numbered 8, after V lost 4 bases and J lost 7 bases. From germline, CDR1 is SGHTA and CDR2 FQGNSA. The CDR3 is 15 amino acids. Written as DNA, the CDR3 is TGTGCCAGCAGCTCAGTGACAGGGGTTGGCGGGGAGCTGTTTTTT. Translating it yields CASSSVTGVGGELFF.

This clonotype was found many times. This rearrangement joins TRBV7-9 to TRBJ1-1; D is unresolved. Trimming cost V 1 base and J 4 bases, with 10 bases left between them. The CDR3 length is 14 residues. Germline CDR1 is SEHNR and CDR2 is FQNEAQ (reference sequence). CDR3 sequence (DNA): TGTGCCAGCAGCTTAGTTGGGGTATCCACTGAAGCTTTCTTT. As protein: CASSLVGVSTEAFF.

The chain carries TRBV4-1 and TRBJ2-6, with unresolved D. The CDR3 is 17 amino acids. Trimming removed 0 bases at V and 0 bases at J, with 9 bases between. Germline V gene sequence: CDR1 MGHRA, CDR2 YSYEKL. CDR3 protein: CASSQDAVSSGANVLTF. CDR3 in DNA: TGCGCCAGCAGCCAAGATGCGGTGAGCTCTGGGGCCAACGTCCTGACTTTC.

At least ten counts were recorded for this clonotype. The V and J genes are TRBV7-2 and TRBJ2-7; D is perhaps TRBD2 (6 bases). The V gene lost 4 bases and the J gene lost 6 bases, with 19 bases spanning the gap. The CDR3 spans 15 residues. Germline CDR1 is SGHTA and CDR2 is FQGNSA. DNA for the CDR3: TGTGCCAGCAGCTCTCGGTCACTAGCTATCTCCGAGCAGTACTTC. Translation gives CASSSRSLAISEQYF.

The chain is built from TRBV7-2 and TRBJ1-1, with no clear D. This CDR3 spans 14 amino acids. Germline values: CDR1 SGHTA, CDR2 FQGNSA. Trimming removed 2 bases at V and 1 base at J, with 8 bases between. CDR3 amino acids: CASSLRRQNTEAFF. The CDR3 DNA sequence: TGTGCCAGCAGCTTAAGGAGGCAGAACACTGAAGCTTTCTTT.

A few counts support this clonotype. V gene TRBV4-1 combines with J gene TRBJ2-2; 7 nucleotides agree with TRBD1. Losses at the gene ends were 6 bases for V and 5 bases for J; bases not matched to a gene: 9. The CDR3 length is 15 residues. Germline assignment: CDR1 MGHRA and CDR2 YSYEKL. The CDR3 loop is CASSVDRVRTGELFF. The CDR3 DNA is TGCGCCAGCAGTGTAGACAGGGTTAGGACCGGGGAGCTGTTTTTT.

This chain joins TRBV2 and TRBJ1-4, with TRBD1 identical over 12 bases. With V trimmed by 5 bases and J by 3 bases, 1 base remained unmatched. The germline CDR1 and CDR2 sequences are SNHLY and FYNNEI. The CDR3 spans 15 residues. The CDR3 bases are TGTGCCAGCAGTCGGGACAGGGGGCCTAATGAAAAACTGTTTTTT. Its protein is CASSRDRGPNEKLFF.

This sequence joins TRBV6-2 or TRBV6-3 and TRBJ2-1; TRBD2 agrees at 16 bases. Germline assignment: CDR1 MNHEY and CDR2 SVGEGT. This CDR3 contains 17 residues. The V gene end was trimmed by 4 bases and the J gene end by 5 bases; junction bases not matched to a gene: 5. CDR3 loop: CASSLGLAGGLNNEQFF. The DNA for the CDR3 is TGTGCCAGCAGTTTGGGACTAGCGGGAGGGCTGAACAATGAGCAGTTCTTC.

This chain connects TRBV9 to TRBJ2-3, with 9 nucleotides matching TRBD2. The CDR3 consists of 16 residues. Losses at the gene ends were 0 bases for V and 4 bases for J; bases not matched to a gene: 6. Germline V lookup: CDR1 SGDLS, CDR2 YYNGEE. CDR3 amino acids: CASSVGGTSNADTQYF. CDR3 DNA: TGTGCCAGCAGCGTAGGTGGGACTAGCAACGCAGATACGCAGTATTTT.

The chain uses TRBV6-5 and TRBJ2-1, with a weak D call TRBD1 (6 bases). CDR1 MNHEY and CDR2 SVGAGI come from the germline V gene. The CDR3 length is 16 residues. V was shortened by 5 bases and J by 3 bases, with 17 bases between the two germline ends. The CDR3 loop reads CASSTRLGGHYNEQFF. The CDR3 bases are TGTGCCAGCAGTACCCGGTTAGGGGGACACTACAATGAGCAGTTCTTC.

This clonotype was detected a few times. The genes are TRBV11-2 and TRBJ2-1; D ambiguous. The CDR3 is 13 amino acids. CDR1 is SGHAT and CDR2 is FQNNGV in the germline V gene. Trimming left V 3 bases short and J 6 bases short, with 9 bases between. The CDR3 loop is CASSFMTPNEQFF. The DNA of the CDR3 is TGTGCCAGCAGCTTTATGACCCCCAATGAGCAGTTCTTC.